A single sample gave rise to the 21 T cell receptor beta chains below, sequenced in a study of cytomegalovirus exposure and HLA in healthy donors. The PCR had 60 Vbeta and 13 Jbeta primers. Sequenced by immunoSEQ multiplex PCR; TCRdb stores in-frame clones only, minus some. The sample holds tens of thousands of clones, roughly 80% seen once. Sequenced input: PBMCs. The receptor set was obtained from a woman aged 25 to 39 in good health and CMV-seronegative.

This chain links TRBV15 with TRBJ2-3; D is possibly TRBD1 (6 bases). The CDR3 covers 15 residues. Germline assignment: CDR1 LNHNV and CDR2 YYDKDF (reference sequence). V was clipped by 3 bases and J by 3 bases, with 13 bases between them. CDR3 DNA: TGTGCCACCAGCAGCAACAGGGATGGAACAGATACGCAGTATTTT. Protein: CATSSNRDGTDTQYF. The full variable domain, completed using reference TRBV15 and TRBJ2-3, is DAMVIQNPRYQVTQFGKPVTLSCSQTLNHNVMYWYQQKSSQAPKLLFHYYDKDFNNEADTPDNFQSRRPNTSFCFLDIRSPGLGDTAMYLCATSSNRDGTDTQYFGPGTRLTVL.

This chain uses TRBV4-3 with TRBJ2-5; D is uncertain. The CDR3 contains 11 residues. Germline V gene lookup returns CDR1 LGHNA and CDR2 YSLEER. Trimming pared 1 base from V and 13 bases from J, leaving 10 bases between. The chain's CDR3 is CASSQGAQLYF. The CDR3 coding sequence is TGCGCCAGCAGCCAAGGGGCCCAGCTGTACTTC.

The CDR3 DNA sequence: TGTGCCAGCAGGGAACAGGGGTACGAGCAGTACTTC. This encodes CASREQGYEQYF. V is TRBV6-5 and J is TRBJ2-7; 7 bases agree with TRBD1. Germline values: CDR1 MNHEY, CDR2 SVGAGI. Germline trimming cut 6 bases from V and 4 bases from J; bases unmatched to any gene: 3. This CDR3 region has 12 residues.

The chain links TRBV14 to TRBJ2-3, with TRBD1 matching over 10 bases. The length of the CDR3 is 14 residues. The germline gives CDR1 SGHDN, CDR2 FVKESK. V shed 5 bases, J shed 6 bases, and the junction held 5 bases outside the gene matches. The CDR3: CASSLRDRGDTQYF. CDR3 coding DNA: TGTGCCAGCAGCTTGCGGGACAGGGGCGATACGCAGTATTTT.

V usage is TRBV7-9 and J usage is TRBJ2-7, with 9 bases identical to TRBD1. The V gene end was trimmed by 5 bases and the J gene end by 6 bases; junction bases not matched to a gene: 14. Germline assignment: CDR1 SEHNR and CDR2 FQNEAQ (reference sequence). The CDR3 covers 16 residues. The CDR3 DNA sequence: TGTGCCAGCAGCATTACAGGGGGGACAGGGCGGGGCGAGCAGTACTTC. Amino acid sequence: CASSITGGTGRGEQYF.

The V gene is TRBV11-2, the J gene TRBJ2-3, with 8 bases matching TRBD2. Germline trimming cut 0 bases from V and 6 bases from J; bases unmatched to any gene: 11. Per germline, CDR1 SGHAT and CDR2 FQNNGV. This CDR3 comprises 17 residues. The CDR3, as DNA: TGTGCCAGCAGCTTAGATCTGACGGGGGGGACTCTTGATACGCAGTATTTT. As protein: CASSLDLTGGTLDTQYF. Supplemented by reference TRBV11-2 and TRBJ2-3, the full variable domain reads EAGVAQSPRYKIIEKRQSVAFWCNPISGHATLYWYQQILGQGPKLLIQFQNNGVVDDSQLPKDRFSAERLKGVDSTLKIQPAKLEDSAVYLCASSLDLTGGTLDTQYFGPGTRLTVL.

This CDR3 is CASRALSSSGGTEAFF. The DNA for the CDR3 is TGTGCCAGCAGAGCCCTCAGTAGTTCGGGGGGAACTGAAGCTTTCTTT. V usage is TRBV6-4 and J usage is TRBJ1-1, with D possibly matching TRBD1 (5 bases). The germline V gene has CDR1 MRHNA and CDR2 SNTAGT. Trimming took 6 bases from V and 5 from J, leaving 22 bases between them. The CDR3 is 16 amino acids.

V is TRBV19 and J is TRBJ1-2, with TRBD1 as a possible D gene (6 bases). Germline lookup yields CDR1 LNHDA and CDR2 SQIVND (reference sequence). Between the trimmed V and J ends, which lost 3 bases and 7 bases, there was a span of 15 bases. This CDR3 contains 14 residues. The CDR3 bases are TGTGCCAGTAGTATCCGGGGGGCTAACCTTGGCTACACCTTC. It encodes CASSIRGANLGYTF. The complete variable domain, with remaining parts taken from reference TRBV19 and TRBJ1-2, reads DGGITQSPKYLFRKEGQNVTLSCEQNLNHDAMYWYRQDPGQGLRLIYYSQIVNDFQKGDIAEGYSVSREKKESFPLTVTSAQKNPTAFYLCASSIRGANLGYTFGSGTRLTVV.

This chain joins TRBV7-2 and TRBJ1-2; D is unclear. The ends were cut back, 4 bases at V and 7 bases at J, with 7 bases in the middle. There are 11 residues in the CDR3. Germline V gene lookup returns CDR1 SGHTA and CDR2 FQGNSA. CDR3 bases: TGTGCCAGCAGCTCCGGGATTGGCTACACCTTC. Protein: CASSSGIGYTF. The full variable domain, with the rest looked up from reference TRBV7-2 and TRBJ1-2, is GAGVSQSPSNKVTEKGKDVELRCDPISGHTALYWYRQSLGQGLEFLIYFQGNSAPDKSGLPSDRFSAERTGGSVSTLTIQRTQQEDSAVYLCASSSGIGYTFGSGTRLTVV.

CDR3 DNA: TGCGCCAGCAGCCAAGTGAGGGACAGGGGTGTCACCACAGATACGCAGTATTTT. Its protein product is CASSQVRDRGVTTDTQYF. The genes are TRBV4-3 and TRBJ2-3, with 10 bases that match TRBD1. Germline lookup yields CDR1 LGHNA and CDR2 YSLEER. The J segment lost 2 bases and the V segment lost 1 base, leaving 9 bases of the junction unmatched. This CDR3 is built from 18 residues.

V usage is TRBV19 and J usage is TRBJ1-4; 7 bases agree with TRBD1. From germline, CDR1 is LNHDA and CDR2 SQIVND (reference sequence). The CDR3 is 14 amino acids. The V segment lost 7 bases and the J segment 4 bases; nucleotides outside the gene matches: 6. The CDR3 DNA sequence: TGTGCCAGTACAGGGGGACGGATTAATGAAAAACTGTTTTTT. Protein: CASTGGRINEKLFF.

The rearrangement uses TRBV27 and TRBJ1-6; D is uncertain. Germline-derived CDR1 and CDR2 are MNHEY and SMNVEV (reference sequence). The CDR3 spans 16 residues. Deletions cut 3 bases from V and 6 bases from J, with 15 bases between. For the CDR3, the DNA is TGTGCCAGCAGTTTGACAATAGACACTTCTAATTCACCCCTCCACTTT. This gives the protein CASSLTIDTSNSPLHF.

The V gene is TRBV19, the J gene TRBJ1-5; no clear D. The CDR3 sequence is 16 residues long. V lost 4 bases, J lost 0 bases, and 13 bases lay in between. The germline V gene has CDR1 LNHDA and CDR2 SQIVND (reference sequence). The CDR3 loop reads CASSTVIASSNQPQHF. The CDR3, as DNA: TGTGCCAGTAGTACTGTAATCGCCAGTAGCAATCAGCCCCAGCATTTT.

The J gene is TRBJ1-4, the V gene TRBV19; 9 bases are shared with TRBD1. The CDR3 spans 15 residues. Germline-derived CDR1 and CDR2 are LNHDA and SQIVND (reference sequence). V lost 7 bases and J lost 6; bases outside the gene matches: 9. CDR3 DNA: TGTGCCAGTACGGGCCGGGACAGGGCTGATGAAAAACTGTTTTTT. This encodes CASTGRDRADEKLFF.

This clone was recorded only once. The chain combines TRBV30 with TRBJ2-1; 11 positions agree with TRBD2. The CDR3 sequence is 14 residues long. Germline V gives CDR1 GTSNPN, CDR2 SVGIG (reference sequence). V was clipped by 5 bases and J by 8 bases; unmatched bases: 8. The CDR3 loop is CAWGLAGGSDEQFF. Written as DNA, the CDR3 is TGTGCCTGGGGTCTAGCGGGGGGCTCGGATGAGCAGTTCTTC.

The DNA for the CDR3 is TGCGCCAGCAGTGAGGCGGCGGGGGGTTTCTACGAGCAGTACTTC. Translation gives CASSEAAGGFYEQYF. The chain is built from TRBV10-1 and TRBJ2-7, with 8 positions matching TRBD2. V was pared by 2 bases and J by 3 bases, with 6 bases of the junction left unmatched. Germline CDR1 is WNHNN and CDR2 is SYGVQD (reference sequence). The CDR3 totals 15 residues.

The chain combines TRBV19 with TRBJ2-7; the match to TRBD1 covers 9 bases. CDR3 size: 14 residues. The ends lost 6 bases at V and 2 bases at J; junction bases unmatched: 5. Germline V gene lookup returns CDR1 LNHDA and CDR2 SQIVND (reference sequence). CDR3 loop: CASRPGQGPYEQYF. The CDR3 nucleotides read TGTGCCAGTAGGCCGGGACAGGGTCCCTACGAGCAGTACTTC.

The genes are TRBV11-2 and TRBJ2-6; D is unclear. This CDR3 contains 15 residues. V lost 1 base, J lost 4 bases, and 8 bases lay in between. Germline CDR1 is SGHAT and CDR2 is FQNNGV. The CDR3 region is CASSLAFSGANVLTF. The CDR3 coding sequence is TGTGCCAGCAGCTTAGCTTTCTCCGGGGCCAACGTCCTGACTTTC.

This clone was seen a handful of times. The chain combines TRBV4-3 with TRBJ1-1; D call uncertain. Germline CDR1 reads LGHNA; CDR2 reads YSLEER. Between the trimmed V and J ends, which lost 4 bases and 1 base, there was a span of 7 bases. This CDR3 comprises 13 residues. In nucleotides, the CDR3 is TGCGCCAGCAGCCCCGTCAGGAACACTGAAGCTTTCTTT. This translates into CASSPVRNTEAFF.

CDR3 coding DNA: TGTGCCAGCAGCTTATCTGGGCCCGAGACCCAGTACTTC. It codes for CASSLSGPETQYF. The chain couples TRBV7-2 to TRBJ2-5, with no clear D. This CDR3 contains 13 residues. Germline CDR1 is SGHTA and CDR2 is FQGNSA. Trimming took 2 bases from V and 5 from J, leaving 9 bases between them.

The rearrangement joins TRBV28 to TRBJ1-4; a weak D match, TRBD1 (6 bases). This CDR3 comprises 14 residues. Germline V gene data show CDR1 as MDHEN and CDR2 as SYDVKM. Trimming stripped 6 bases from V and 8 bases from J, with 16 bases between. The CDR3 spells CASRLDRRGEKLFF. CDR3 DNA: TGTGCCAGCAGACTGGACAGAAGAGGCGAAAAACTGTTTTTT.